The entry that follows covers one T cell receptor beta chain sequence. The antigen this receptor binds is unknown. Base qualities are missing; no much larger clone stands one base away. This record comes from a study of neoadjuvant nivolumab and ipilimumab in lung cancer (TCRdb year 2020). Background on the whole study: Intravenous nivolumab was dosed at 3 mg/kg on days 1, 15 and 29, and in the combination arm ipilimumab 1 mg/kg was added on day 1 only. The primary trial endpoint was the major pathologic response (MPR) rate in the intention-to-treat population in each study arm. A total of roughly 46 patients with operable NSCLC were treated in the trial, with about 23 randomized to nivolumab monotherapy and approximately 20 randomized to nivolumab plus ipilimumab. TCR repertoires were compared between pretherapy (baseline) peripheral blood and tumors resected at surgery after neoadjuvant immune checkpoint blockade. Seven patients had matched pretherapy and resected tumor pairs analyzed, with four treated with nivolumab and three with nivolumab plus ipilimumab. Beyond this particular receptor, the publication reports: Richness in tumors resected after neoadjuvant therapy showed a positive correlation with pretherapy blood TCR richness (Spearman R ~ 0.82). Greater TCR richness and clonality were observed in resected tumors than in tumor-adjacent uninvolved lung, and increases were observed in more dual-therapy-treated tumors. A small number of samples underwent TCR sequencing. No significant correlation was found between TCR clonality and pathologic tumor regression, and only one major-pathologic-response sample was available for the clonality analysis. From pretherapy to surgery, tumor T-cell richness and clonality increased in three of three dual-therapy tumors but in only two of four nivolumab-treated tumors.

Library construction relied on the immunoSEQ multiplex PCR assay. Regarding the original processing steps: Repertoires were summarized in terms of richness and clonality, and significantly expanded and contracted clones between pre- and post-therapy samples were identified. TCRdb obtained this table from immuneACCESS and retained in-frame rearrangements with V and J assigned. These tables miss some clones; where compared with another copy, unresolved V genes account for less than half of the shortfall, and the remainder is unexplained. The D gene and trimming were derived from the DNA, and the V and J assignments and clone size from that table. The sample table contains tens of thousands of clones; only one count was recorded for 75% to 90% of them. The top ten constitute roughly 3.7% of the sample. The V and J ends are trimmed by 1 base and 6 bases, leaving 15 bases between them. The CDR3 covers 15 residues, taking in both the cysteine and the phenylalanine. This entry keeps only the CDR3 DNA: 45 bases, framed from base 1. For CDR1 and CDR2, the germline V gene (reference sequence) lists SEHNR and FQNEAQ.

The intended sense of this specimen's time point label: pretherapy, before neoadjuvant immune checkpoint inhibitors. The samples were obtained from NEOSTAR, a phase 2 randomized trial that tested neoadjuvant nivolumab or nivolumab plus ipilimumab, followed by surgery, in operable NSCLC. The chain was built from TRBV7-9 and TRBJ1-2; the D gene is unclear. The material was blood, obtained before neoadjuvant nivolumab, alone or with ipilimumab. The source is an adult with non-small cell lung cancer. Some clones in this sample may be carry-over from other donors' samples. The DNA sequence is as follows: TGTGCCAGCAGCTTAGAAGTAGGTAGGGAAAATGGCTACACCTTC. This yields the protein CASSLEVGRENGYTF.